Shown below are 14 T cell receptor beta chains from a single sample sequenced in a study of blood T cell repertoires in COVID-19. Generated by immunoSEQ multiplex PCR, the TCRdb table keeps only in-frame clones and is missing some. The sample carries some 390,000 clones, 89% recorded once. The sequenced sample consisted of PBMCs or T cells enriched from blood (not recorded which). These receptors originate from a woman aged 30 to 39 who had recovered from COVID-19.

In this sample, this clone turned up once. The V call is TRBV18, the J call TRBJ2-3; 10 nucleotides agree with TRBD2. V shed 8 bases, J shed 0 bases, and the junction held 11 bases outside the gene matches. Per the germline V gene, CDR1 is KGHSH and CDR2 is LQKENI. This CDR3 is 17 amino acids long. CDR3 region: CASVSTSGTSSTDTQYF. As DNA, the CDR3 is TGTGCCAGCGTTAGTACTAGCGGGACATCTAGCACAGATACGCAGTATTTT.

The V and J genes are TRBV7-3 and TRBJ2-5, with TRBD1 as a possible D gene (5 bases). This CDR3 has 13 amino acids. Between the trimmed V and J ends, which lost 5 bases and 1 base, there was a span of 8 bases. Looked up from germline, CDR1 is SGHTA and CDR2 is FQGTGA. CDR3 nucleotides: TGTGCCAGCAGCCCAGGGTTCCAAGAGACCCAGTACTTC. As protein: CASSPGFQETQYF.

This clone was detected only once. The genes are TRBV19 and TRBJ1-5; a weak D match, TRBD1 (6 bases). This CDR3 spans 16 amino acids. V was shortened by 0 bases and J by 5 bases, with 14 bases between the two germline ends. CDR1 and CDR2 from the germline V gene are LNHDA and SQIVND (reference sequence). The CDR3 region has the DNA TGTGCCAGTAGTATAGAGGGCGGACAGCGGTATCAGCCCCAGCATTTT. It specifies CASSIEGGQRYQPQHF.

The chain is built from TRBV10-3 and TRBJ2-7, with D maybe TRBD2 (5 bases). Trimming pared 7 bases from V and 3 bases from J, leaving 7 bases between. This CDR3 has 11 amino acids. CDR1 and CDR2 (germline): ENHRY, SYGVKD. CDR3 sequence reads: CAIKRDYEQYF. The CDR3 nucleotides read TGTGCCATCAAGAGGGACTACGAGCAGTACTTC.

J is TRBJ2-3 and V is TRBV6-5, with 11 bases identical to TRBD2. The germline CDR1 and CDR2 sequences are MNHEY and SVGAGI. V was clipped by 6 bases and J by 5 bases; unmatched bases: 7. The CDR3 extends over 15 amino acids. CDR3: CASSVAGGPVDTQYF. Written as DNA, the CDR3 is TGTGCCAGCAGCGTAGCGGGGGGGCCGGTAGATACGCAGTATTTT.

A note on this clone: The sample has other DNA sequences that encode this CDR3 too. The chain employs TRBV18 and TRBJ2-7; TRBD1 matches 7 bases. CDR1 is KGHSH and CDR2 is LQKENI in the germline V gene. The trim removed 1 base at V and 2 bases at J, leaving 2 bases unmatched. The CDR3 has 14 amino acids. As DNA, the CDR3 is TGTGCCAGCTCACCACTAGACAGGGCCTACGAGCAGTACTTC. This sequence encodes CASSPLDRAYEQYF.

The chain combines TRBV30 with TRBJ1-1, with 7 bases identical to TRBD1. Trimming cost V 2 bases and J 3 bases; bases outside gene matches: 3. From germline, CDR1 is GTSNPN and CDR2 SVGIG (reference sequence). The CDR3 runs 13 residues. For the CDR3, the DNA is TGTGCCTGGAGTTCGGACAGGTACACTGAAGCTTTCTTT. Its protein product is CAWSSDRYTEAFF. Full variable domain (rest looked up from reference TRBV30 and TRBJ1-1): SQTIHQWPATLVQPVGSPLSLECTVEGTSNPNLYWYRQAAGRGLQLLFYSVGIGQISSEVPQNLSASRPQDRQFILSSKKLLLSDSGFYLCAWSSDRYTEAFFGQGTRLTVV.

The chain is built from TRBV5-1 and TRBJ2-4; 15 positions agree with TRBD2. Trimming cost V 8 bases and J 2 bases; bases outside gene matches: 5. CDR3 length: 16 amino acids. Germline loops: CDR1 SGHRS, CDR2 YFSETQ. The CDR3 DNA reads TGCGCCAGTGCCGGGACTAGCGGGGGGCCCAAAAACATTCAGTACTTC. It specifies CASAGTSGGPKNIQYF.

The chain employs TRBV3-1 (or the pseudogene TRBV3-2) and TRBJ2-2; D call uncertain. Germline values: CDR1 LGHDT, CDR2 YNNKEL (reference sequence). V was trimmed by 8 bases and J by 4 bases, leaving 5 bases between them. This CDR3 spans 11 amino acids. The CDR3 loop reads CASGGTGELFF. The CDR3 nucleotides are TGTGCCAGCGGCGGCACCGGGGAGCTGTTTTTT.

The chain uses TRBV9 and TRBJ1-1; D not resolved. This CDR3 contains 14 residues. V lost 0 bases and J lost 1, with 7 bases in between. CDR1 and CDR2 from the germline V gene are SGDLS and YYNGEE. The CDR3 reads CASSVDSGNTEAFF. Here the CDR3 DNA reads TGTGCCAGCAGCGTAGATAGCGGGAACACTGAAGCTTTCTTT.

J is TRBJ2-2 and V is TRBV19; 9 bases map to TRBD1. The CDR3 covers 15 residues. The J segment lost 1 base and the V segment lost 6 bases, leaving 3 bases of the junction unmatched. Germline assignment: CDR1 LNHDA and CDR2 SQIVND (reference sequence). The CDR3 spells CASSRGQGNTGELFF. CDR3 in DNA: TGTGCCAGTAGCAGGGGACAGGGGAACACCGGGGAGCTGTTTTTT.

The CDR3 sequence: CAISEAASGYNEQFF. In DNA, the CDR3 is TGTGCCATCAGCGAGGCGGCTAGCGGGTATAATGAGCAGTTCTTC. The chain is built from TRBV10-3 and TRBJ2-1; 8 positions match TRBD2. CDR1 is ENHRY, CDR2 SYGVKD, per germline. The CDR3 extends over 15 amino acids. V was pared by 6 bases and J by 7 bases, with 11 bases of the junction left unmatched.

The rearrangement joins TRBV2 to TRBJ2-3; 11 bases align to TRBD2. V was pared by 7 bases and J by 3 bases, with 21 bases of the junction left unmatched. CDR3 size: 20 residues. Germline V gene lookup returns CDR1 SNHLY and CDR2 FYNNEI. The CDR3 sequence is CASTGTAIGTSGRGTDTQYF. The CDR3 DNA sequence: TGTGCCAGCACAGGTACGGCTATCGGGACTAGCGGACGAGGTACAGATACGCAGTATTTT.

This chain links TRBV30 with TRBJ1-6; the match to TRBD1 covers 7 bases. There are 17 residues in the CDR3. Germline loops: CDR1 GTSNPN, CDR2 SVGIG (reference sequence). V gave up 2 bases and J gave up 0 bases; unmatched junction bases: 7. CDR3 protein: CAWSSGRGSSYNSPLHF. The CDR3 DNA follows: TGTGCCTGGAGTTCGGGCAGGGGGAGCTCCTATAATTCACCCCTCCACTTT.